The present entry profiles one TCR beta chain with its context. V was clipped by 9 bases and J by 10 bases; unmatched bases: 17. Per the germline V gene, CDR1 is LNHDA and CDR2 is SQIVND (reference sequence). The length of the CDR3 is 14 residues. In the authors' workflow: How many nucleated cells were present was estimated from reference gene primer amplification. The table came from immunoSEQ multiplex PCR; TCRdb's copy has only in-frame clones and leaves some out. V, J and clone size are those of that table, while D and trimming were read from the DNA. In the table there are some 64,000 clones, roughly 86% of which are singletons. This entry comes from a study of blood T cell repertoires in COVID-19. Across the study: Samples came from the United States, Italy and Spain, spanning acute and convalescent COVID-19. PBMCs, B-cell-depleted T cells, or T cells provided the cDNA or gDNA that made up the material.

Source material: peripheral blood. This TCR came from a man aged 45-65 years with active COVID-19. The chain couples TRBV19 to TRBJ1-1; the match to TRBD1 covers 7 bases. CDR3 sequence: CASCDWTGPGGAFF. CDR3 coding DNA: TGTGCCAGCTGCGATTGGACAGGACCTGGGGGAGCTTTCTTT.